This entry lists 21 T cell receptor beta chains sequenced from one sample in a study of blood T cell repertoires in COVID-19. Generated by immunoSEQ multiplex PCR, the TCRdb table keeps only in-frame clones and is missing some. In the table there are 70,000 to 90,000 clones, over 75% of which are singletons. Sequenced input: peripheral blood. All receptors come from a man aged 55 to 70 with acute or convalescent COVID-19.

This chain connects TRBV5-1 to TRBJ2-5; possible D gene TRBD1, 6 bases. Trimming shortened V by 0 bases and J by 4 bases, and 13 bases separated the two germline ends. The germline gives CDR1 SGHRS, CDR2 YFSETQ. The CDR3 contains 15 residues. CDR3 bases: TGCGCCAGCAGCTTGGTCACAGGGTGGGGAGAGACCCAGTACTTC. The encoded protein is CASSLVTGWGETQYF.

The chain has TRBV7-7 and TRBJ2-1; 7 nucleotides line up with TRBD2. V shed 5 bases, J shed 3 bases, and the junction held 10 bases outside the gene matches. CDR3 length: 16 amino acids. Germline-derived CDR1 and CDR2 are SSHAT and FNYEAQ (reference sequence). The CDR3 reads CASSRIGGSSYNEQFF. In nucleotides, the CDR3 is TGTGCCAGCAGCCGCATAGGCGGGAGTAGCTACAATGAGCAGTTCTTC.

The V and J genes are TRBV30 and TRBJ2-3; 7 bases are shared with TRBD1. Germline V gene lookup returns CDR1 GTSNPN and CDR2 SVGIG (reference sequence). After removal of 3 bases from V and 3 bases from J, the junction contained 6 bases not matched to a gene. The CDR3 runs to 14 residues. CDR3 amino acids: CAWSLEGATDTQYF. CDR3 nucleotide sequence: TGTGCCTGGAGCCTAGAGGGGGCGACAGATACGCAGTATTTT.

The V and J genes are TRBV2 and TRBJ2-7; 8 nucleotides line up with TRBD1. Unmatched junction bases numbered 4, after V lost 4 bases and J lost 2 bases. CDR3 length equals 14 residues. The germline CDR1 and CDR2 sequences are SNHLY and FYNNEI. Here the CDR3 reads CASSGRQGTYEQYF. In nucleotides, the CDR3 is TGTGCCAGCAGTGGGAGACAGGGGACCTACGAGCAGTACTTC.

The table lists this clone with a few counts. The chain has TRBV30 and TRBJ1-2; D remains ambiguous. CDR1 is GTSNPN and CDR2 is SVGIG in the germline V gene (reference sequence). V shed 3 bases and J shed 5 bases, with 16 bases lying between them. The CDR3 runs 14 residues. In DNA form, the CDR3 reads TGTGCCTGGAGCCCTACGCTTTCGGGATATGGCTACACCTTC. This encodes CAWSPTLSGYGYTF.

This clone was seen only once. V is TRBV6-2 or TRBV6-3 and J is TRBJ1-5, with D possibly being TRBD1 (5 bases). This CDR3 has 13 amino acids. Germline values: CDR1 MNHEY, CDR2 SVGEGT. V lost 5 bases to trimming and J lost 4 bases, with 9 bases between them. The CDR3 spells CASSRTGNQPQHF. The CDR3 DNA follows: TGTGCCAGCAGTAGAACAGGAAATCAGCCCCAGCATTTT.

The chain recombines TRBV6-5 with TRBJ1-1; no clear D. V lost 7 bases to trimming and J lost 5 bases, with 8 bases between them. Germline CDR1 and CDR2: MNHEY and SVGAGI. CDR3 size: 11 residues. For the CDR3, the DNA is TGTGCCAGCAATAGTCGAACTGAAGCTTTCTTT. Translated, it gives CASNSRTEAFF.

This clone was picked up a small number of times. The chain couples TRBV7-6 to TRBJ2-2; 8 positions agree with TRBD1. V shed 1 base and J 4 bases; nucleotides not matched to a gene: 5. In germline, CDR1 is SGHVS, CDR2 FNYEAQ. The CDR3 is 16 residues long. The CDR3 DNA follows: TGTGCCAGCAGCTTAGGGACAGGGTGGTTCACCGGGGAGCTGTTTTTT. Protein product: CASSLGTGWFTGELFF.

V gene TRBV9 combines with J gene TRBJ2-7; possibly TRBD1 for D (5 bases). The CDR3 is 14 amino acids. CDR1 is SGDLS and CDR2 is YYNGEE in the germline V gene. Deletions cut 0 bases from V and 1 base from J, with 8 bases between. This CDR3 reads CASSVVAGSYEQYF. CDR3 DNA: TGTGCCAGCAGCGTAGTTGCAGGGTCCTACGAGCAGTACTTC.

This chain connects TRBV6-5 to TRBJ1-1; 7 bases fit TRBD1. The CDR3 contains 13 residues. Per germline, CDR1 MNHEY and CDR2 SVGAGI. Trimming took 6 bases from V and 4 from J; bases not matched to a gene: 5. CDR3: CASRHTGVTEAFF. In DNA form, the CDR3 reads TGTGCCAGCAGACACACAGGGGTCACTGAAGCTTTCTTT.

The genes are TRBV29-1 and TRBJ2-7, with TRBD1 matching 10 bases. The CDR3 extends over 14 amino acids. Trimming took 5 bases from V and 7 from J; bases not matched to a gene: 11. Germline V gives CDR1 SQVTM, CDR2 ANQGSEA. Written as DNA, the CDR3 is TGCAGCGTTTACCGGGACAGGGGTTTGAGGGAGCAGTACTTC. As protein: CSVYRDRGLREQYF.

The J gene is TRBJ1-1, the V gene TRBV3-1 (or the pseudogene TRBV3-2), with D possibly TRBD1 on 6 matching bases. The CDR3 is made up of 13 amino acids. From germline, CDR1 is LGHDT and CDR2 YNNKEL (reference sequence). The V end lost 5 bases, the J end lost 1 base, and 8 bases lay between the germline ends. In DNA, the CDR3 is TGTGCCAGCAGCTCGACAGGGAACACTGAAGCTTTCTTT. It codes for CASSSTGNTEAFF.

The CDR3 DNA is TGTGCCAGCAGCACTGGACAGGGAGGCTACGAGCAGTACTTC. Its translation: CASSTGQGGYEQYF. The rearrangement uses TRBV9 and TRBJ2-7; TRBD1 matches 8 bases. V was clipped by 4 bases and J by 3 bases; unmatched bases: 6. The CDR3 consists of 14 residues. The germline V gene encodes CDR1 SGDLS and CDR2 YYNGEE.

This clone was counted many times. This chain connects TRBV12-5 to TRBJ1-2; 7 bases are shared with TRBD1. Losses at the gene ends were 0 bases for V and 5 bases for J; bases not matched to a gene: 6. Germline loops: CDR1 LGHNT, CDR2 FRNRAP. The CDR3 spans 15 residues. The CDR3 coding sequence is TGTGCTAGTGGTTTGGTACCTTCAGGGGGTTATGGCTACACCTTC. Its translation is CASGLVPSGGYGYTF.

The chain couples TRBV7-9 to TRBJ1-1, with a tentative D call TRBD1 (5 bases). The V and J ends lost 1 base and 1 base respectively, with 7 bases between them. CDR3 length: 14 amino acids. The germline gives CDR1 SEHNR, CDR2 FQNEAQ (reference sequence). DNA of the CDR3: TGTGCCAGCAGCTTAGAGGGGCGGAACACTGAAGCTTTCTTT. This encodes CASSLEGRNTEAFF.

As to this clone: A much larger clone is a single base away; this may be a read error. The chain couples TRBV5-4 to TRBJ2-2; D might be TRBD2 (5 bases). V lost 0 bases and J lost 0, with 6 bases in between. Germline assignment: CDR1 SGHNT and CDR2 YYREEE (reference sequence). The length of the CDR3 is 15 residues. As DNA, the CDR3 is TGTGCCAGCAGCTTGGGACTAACGAACACCGGGGAGCTGTTTTTT. Protein sequence: CASSLGLTNTGELFF.

This clone was observed at least ten times. This chain links TRBV28 with TRBJ1-1; 7 bases fit TRBD1. With 8 bases clipped from V and 0 bases from J, the junction kept 12 bases outside the gene matches. The CDR3 is made up of 16 amino acids. Germline CDR1 is MDHEN and CDR2 is SYDVKM. For the CDR3, the DNA is TGTGCCAGCGGTAGACAGGGAATTGGGATGAACACTGAAGCTTTCTTT. Its translation is CASGRQGIGMNTEAFF. The full variable domain, with the rest looked up from reference TRBV28 and TRBJ1-1, is DVKVTQSSRYLVKRTGEKVFLECVQDMDHENMFWYRQDPGLGLRLIYFSYDVKMKEKGDIPEGYSVSREKKERFSLILESASTNQTSMYLCASGRQGIGMNTEAFFGQGTRLTVV.

V usage is TRBV10-3 and J usage is TRBJ1-2; 11 nucleotides match TRBD1. J lost 3 bases, V lost 6 bases, and 3 bases had no gene match. The length of the CDR3 is 14 residues. Germline CDR1 is ENHRY and CDR2 is SYGVKD. As DNA, the CDR3 is TGTGCCATCAGAGGGACAGGGGGGGACTATGGCTACACCTTC. It translates to CAIRGTGGDYGYTF.

The genes are TRBV4-1 and TRBJ2-3; 12 nucleotides match TRBD2. Unmatched junction bases numbered 8, after V lost 6 bases and J lost 4 bases. CDR3 length: 16 amino acids. Germline values: CDR1 MGHRA, CDR2 YSYEKL. The CDR3 coding sequence is TGCGCCAGCAGTCTTCTAGCGGGGGGGGGATCAGATACGCAGTATTTT. Residues: CASSLLAGGGSDTQYF.

This chain uses TRBV7-9 with TRBJ2-5, with D tentatively TRBD2 (5 bases). The CDR3 has 17 residues. Trimming removed 5 bases from V and 2 bases from J, with 21 bases in between. Germline V gene data show CDR1 as SEHNR and CDR2 as FQNEAQ (reference sequence). In DNA, the CDR3 is TGTGCCAGCAGCCTCTATTCGGCAAAGCCGGGACAAGAGACCCAGTACTTC. Translated, it gives CASSLYSAKPGQETQYF.

This clone was counted once. This chain connects TRBV14 to TRBJ1-1; D unclear. Germline V gene sequence: CDR1 SGHDN, CDR2 FVKESK. Deletions cut 1 base from V and 5 bases from J, with 11 bases between. The CDR3 is made up of 14 amino acids. The CDR3 bases are TGTGCCAGCAGCCAAGTAAGGTCGGGGACTGAAGCTTTCTTT. It codes for CASSQVRSGTEAFF. Looking up the rest from reference TRBV14 and TRBJ1-1 gives the full variable domain: EAGVTQFPSHSVIEKGQTVTLRCDPISGHDNLYWYRRVMGKEIKFLLHFVKESKQDESGMPNNRFLAERTGGTYSTLKVQPAELEDSGVYFCASSQVRSGTEAFFGQGTRLTVV.